What follows are 26 T cell receptor beta chains derived from one specimen sequenced in a study of cytomegalovirus exposure and HLA in healthy donors. Data came from immunoSEQ multiplex PCR; TCRdb stores just in-frame clones and leaves some out. The sample has about 220,000 clones, 80% to 90% seen once. Sequenced: PBMCs. These receptors all stem from a man aged 18 to 29 in good health and CMV-seronegative.

The chain carries TRBV4-1 and TRBJ1-4; D is unresolved. CDR1 and CDR2 from the germline V gene are MGHRA and YSYEKL. Trimming took off 3 bases at V and 4 bases at J, with 18 bases between the two ends. This CDR3 spans 17 amino acids. This CDR3 reads CASSHPPAERLNEKLFF. CDR3 DNA: TGCGCCAGCAGCCATCCCCCAGCGGAAAGGCTTAATGAAAAACTGTTTTTT.

The V gene is TRBV7-3, the J gene TRBJ2-7; TRBD1 agrees at 12 bases. CDR3 size: 15 residues. After removal of 5 bases from V and 5 bases from J, the junction contained 7 bases not matched to a gene. The germline V gene has CDR1 SGHTA and CDR2 FQGTGA. The CDR3 reads CASSDGTGGSDEQYF. In nucleotides, the CDR3 is TGTGCCAGCAGCGACGGGACAGGGGGCTCGGACGAGCAGTACTTC.

The chain couples TRBV7-6 to TRBJ2-3, with 12 bases identical to TRBD2. Germline V lookup: CDR1 SGHVS, CDR2 FNYEAQ. V was clipped by 2 bases and J by 5 bases; unmatched bases: 8. CDR3 size: 17 residues. The CDR3 coding sequence is TGTGCCAGCAGCTTATATGGGCTAGCGGGAGGGCAAGATACGCAGTATTTT. Translated: CASSLYGLAGGQDTQYF.

Here the CDR3 reads CASVTGGAEGYTF. The CDR3 DNA reads as TGTGCCAGCGTTACAGGGGGCGCCGAGGGCTACACCTTC. The chain has TRBV28 and TRBJ1-2; 9 bases map to TRBD1. Losses at the gene ends were 8 bases for V and 8 bases for J; bases not matched to a gene: 9. The CDR3 has 13 amino acids. From germline, CDR1 is MDHEN and CDR2 SYDVKM.

The chain uses TRBV5-1 and TRBJ2-3, with D perhaps matching TRBD2 (6 bases). The V gene lost 1 base and the J gene lost 5 bases, with 14 bases spanning the gap. The germline V gene encodes CDR1 SGHRS and CDR2 YFSETQ. The CDR3 extends over 15 amino acids. CDR3 nucleotides: TGCGCCAGCAGCTTGATGGGGAGCGGGTTAGATACGCAGTATTTT. Translated, it gives CASSLMGSGLDTQYF.

The chain employs TRBV18 and TRBJ1-6, with D perhaps matching TRBD1 (5 bases). V was cut by 2 bases and J by 8 bases, with 10 bases left in between. From germline, CDR1 is KGHSH and CDR2 LQKENI. This CDR3 has 14 residues. The CDR3 DNA is TGTGCCAGCTCACCATCAGGGTCGGATTCACCCCTCCACTTT. Its protein product is CASSPSGSDSPLHF. The full variable domain, rest sourced from reference TRBV18 and TRBJ1-6, is NAGVMQNPRHLVRRRGQEARLRCSPMKGHSHVYWYRQLPEEGLKFMVYLQKENIIDESGMPKERFSAEFPKEGPSILRIQQVVRGDSAAYFCASSPSGSDSPLHFGNGTRLTVT.

The rearrangement links TRBV5-1 to TRBJ2-5; tentative D call: TRBD2 (6 bases). Germline V lookup: CDR1 SGHRS, CDR2 YFSETQ. Trimming pared 0 bases from V and 5 bases from J, leaving 8 bases between. The CDR3 is made up of 13 amino acids. CDR3 nucleotide sequence: TGCGCCAGCAGCTTGGGACTAGAGGAGACCCAGTACTTC. It specifies CASSLGLEETQYF.

The genes are TRBV6-5 and TRBJ2-1; D call uncertain. Germline values: CDR1 MNHEY, CDR2 SVGAGI. The CDR3 is 12 residues long. Trimming took off 4 bases at V and 7 bases at J, with 8 bases between the two ends. CDR3 coding DNA: TGTGCCAGCAGTTTTAGCAGAAATGAGCAGTTCTTC. Translation: CASSFSRNEQFF.

This rearrangement joins TRBV19 to TRBJ1-5; 11 nucleotides line up with TRBD1. The germline V gene has CDR1 LNHDA and CDR2 SQIVND (reference sequence). V lost 7 bases to trimming and J lost 6 bases; unmatched junction nucleotides: 8. The CDR3 has 15 amino acids. This CDR3 reads CASTRDRGFFQPQHF. CDR3 DNA: TGTGCCAGTACTAGGGACAGGGGGTTTTTTCAGCCCCAGCATTTT. Full variable domain (outside the CDR3, taken from reference TRBV19 and TRBJ1-5): DGGITQSPKYLFRKEGQNVTLSCEQNLNHDAMYWYRQDPGQGLRLIYYSQIVNDFQKGDIAEGYSVSREKKESFPLTVTSAQKNPTAFYLCASTRDRGFFQPQHFGDGTRLSIL.

The chain couples TRBV20-1 to TRBJ2-1; D remains ambiguous. Deletions cut 7 bases from V and 4 bases from J, with 5 bases between. Germline lookup yields CDR1 DFQATT and CDR2 SNEGSKA (reference sequence). The CDR3 totals 10 residues. The CDR3 sequence: CSVPYNEQFF. CDR3 coding DNA: TGCAGTGTTCCATACAATGAGCAGTTCTTC.

The CDR3 reads CASGLSWGGSEQYF. CDR3 DNA sequence: TGTGCCAGCGGTCTTTCGTGGGGAGGTTCCGAGCAGTACTTC. The chain couples TRBV9 to TRBJ2-7; D is possibly TRBD2 (6 bases). Trimming removed 7 bases at V and 6 bases at J, with 20 bases between. This CDR3 is built from 14 residues. CDR1 and CDR2 from the germline V gene are SGDLS and YYNGEE.

The V call is TRBV7-3, the J call TRBJ2-5; tentative D call: TRBD1 (5 bases). Germline V gene lookup returns CDR1 SGHTA and CDR2 FQGTGA. Trimming took 1 base from V and 4 from J, leaving 10 bases between them. The CDR3 sequence is 14 residues long. The CDR3 protein is CASSLMGQGETQYF. The CDR3, as DNA: TGTGCCAGCAGCTTAATGGGCCAGGGAGAGACCCAGTACTTC. The variable domain in full, completed from reference TRBV7-3 and TRBJ2-5, reads GAGVSQTPSNKVTEKGKYVELRCDPISGHTALYWYRQSLGQGPEFLIYFQGTGAADDSGLPNDRFFAVRPEGSVSTLKIQRTERGDSAVYLCASSLMGQGETQYFGPGTRLLVL.

The rearrangement joins TRBV6-1 to TRBJ2-3, with 11 bases that match TRBD2. Per germline, CDR1 MNHNS and CDR2 SASEGT. The CDR3 has 16 residues. V lost 0 bases, J lost 5 bases, and 4 bases stayed unmatched. The CDR3 region has the DNA TGTGCCAGCAGTGAAGCACGGCTAGCGGGAGGAGATACGCAGTATTTT. Its translation: CASSEARLAGGDTQYF.

The J gene is TRBJ2-7, the V gene TRBV6-6; 8 bases match TRBD2. V was clipped by 10 bases and J by 0 bases; unmatched bases: 8. Per germline, CDR1 MNHNY and CDR2 SVGAGI (reference sequence). The CDR3 has 14 amino acids. Here the CDR3 reads CATSGAGGSYEQYF. The CDR3 DNA is TGTGCCACCTCTGGGGCGGGAGGCTCCTACGAGCAGTACTTC.

V usage is TRBV6-5 and J usage is TRBJ1-2; tentatively, D is TRBD1 (6 bases). The CDR3 is made up of 13 amino acids. The V and J ends lost 6 bases and 3 bases respectively, with 11 bases between them. Germline CDR1 is MNHEY and CDR2 is SVGAGI. Here the CDR3 reads CASSQPGDYGYTF. The CDR3 DNA reads as TGTGCCAGCAGCCAACCAGGGGACTATGGCTACACCTTC.

The J gene is TRBJ2-5, the V gene TRBV9, with D possibly matching TRBD2 (7 bases). The V gene lost 1 base and the J gene lost 5 bases, with 18 bases spanning the gap. CDR1 and CDR2 from the germline V gene are SGDLS and YYNGEE. The CDR3 has 16 amino acids. The CDR3: CASSVSGQRGLETQYF. The CDR3 nucleotides read TGTGCCAGCAGCGTAAGTGGACAGCGGGGTCTTGAGACCCAGTACTTC.

With respect to this clone: Other DNA sequences from this sample encode an identical CDR3 as well. This chain joins TRBV4-1 and TRBJ2-3; 8 bases match TRBD2. The CDR3 is made up of 16 amino acids. J lost 5 bases, V lost 0 bases, and 7 bases had no gene match. From germline, CDR1 is MGHRA and CDR2 YSYEKL. CDR3 sequence: CASSQEGRGALDTQYF. As DNA, the CDR3 is TGCGCCAGCAGCCAAGAGGGGCGGGGGGCTTTAGATACGCAGTATTTT.

V is TRBV11-2 and J is TRBJ2-7; D may be TRBD1 (5 bases). V lost 6 bases and J 6 bases, leaving 15 bases between the germline ends. Germline V gives CDR1 SGHAT, CDR2 FQNNGV. The CDR3 consists of 13 residues. CDR3: CASRGLGLVEQYF. In DNA, the CDR3 is TGTGCCAGCAGGGGGCTCGGCTTGGTCGAGCAGTACTTC.

The rearrangement uses TRBV9 and TRBJ2-5; D possibly corresponds to TRBD2 (5 bases). The CDR3 is made up of 14 amino acids. Per the germline V gene, CDR1 is SGDLS and CDR2 is YYNGEE. The V and J ends lost 0 bases and 3 bases respectively, with 9 bases between them. CDR3 protein: CASSVGPAEETQYF. The CDR3, as DNA: TGTGCCAGCAGCGTAGGTCCAGCGGAAGAGACCCAGTACTTC.

This chain uses TRBV6-6 with TRBJ2-3, with D perhaps matching TRBD2 (5 bases). The V end lost 5 bases, the J end lost 6 bases, and 9 bases lay between the germline ends. The CDR3 runs 12 residues. The germline V gene has CDR1 MNHNY and CDR2 SVGAGI (reference sequence). CDR3 loop: CASSPSSDTQYF. In nucleotides, the CDR3 is TGTGCCAGCAGTCCTAGCTCGGATACGCAGTATTTT.

The J gene is TRBJ2-3, the V gene TRBV7-9, with TRBD1 identical over 9 bases. Germline assignment: CDR1 SEHNR and CDR2 FQNEAQ (reference sequence). V gave up 0 bases and J gave up 4 bases; unmatched junction bases: 8. This CDR3 is 17 amino acids long. The chain's CDR3 is CASSLAVDRGWADTQYF. CDR3 coding DNA: TGTGCCAGCAGCTTAGCGGTGGACAGGGGATGGGCAGATACGCAGTATTTT.

V gene TRBV2 combines with J gene TRBJ2-3; 9 bases align to TRBD2. CDR3 length: 16 amino acids. Unmatched junction bases numbered 5, after V lost 0 bases and J lost 4 bases. Per the germline V gene, CDR1 is SNHLY and CDR2 is FYNNEI. CDR3 sequence reads: CASSEASGRMADTQYF. For the CDR3, the DNA is TGTGCCAGCAGTGAAGCAAGCGGGAGGATGGCAGATACGCAGTATTTT.

The chain recombines TRBV30 with TRBJ2-1; a possible D gene is TRBD2 (5 bases). CDR1 GTSNPN and CDR2 SVGIG come from the germline V gene (reference sequence). V was shortened by 5 bases and J by 4 bases, with 15 bases between the two germline ends. The CDR3 extends over 14 amino acids. The CDR3 bases are TGTGCCTGGTCCCGGGCTCGGGGTTACAATGAGCAGTTCTTC. Translated: CAWSRARGYNEQFF.

This chain uses TRBV27 with TRBJ1-6; the D is unclear. The CDR3 contains 17 residues. Germline V lookup: CDR1 MNHEY, CDR2 SMNVEV (reference sequence). Trimming took off 5 bases at V and 10 bases at J, with 24 bases between the two ends. The CDR3 loop reads CASSPYPPDRGGSPLHF. For the CDR3, the DNA is TGTGCCAGCAGTCCCTACCCCCCGGACCGAGGAGGCTCACCCCTCCACTTT.

Concerning this clone itself: The junction and the germline gene differ at one end; a read error may be behind it. The chain combines TRBV15 with TRBJ2-7; D is uncertain. This CDR3 has 8 amino acids. CDR1 and CDR2 (germline): LNHNV, YYDKDF (reference sequence). The CDR3 DNA reads TGTGCCACCAGCAGTCCTACCTTC. This translates into CATSSPTF.

The chain has TRBV7-8 and TRBJ1-6; the D gene is possibly TRBD1 (5 bases). This CDR3 comprises 17 residues. Germline V gene lookup returns CDR1 SGHVS and CDR2 FQNEAQ. V dropped 3 bases and J dropped 5 bases, with 17 bases sitting between them. The CDR3 nucleotides read TGTGCCAGCAGCTTGTATGGGGCGGTACAGAATAATTCACCCCTCCACTTT. Translated: CASSLYGAVQNNSPLHF.